This entry lists 25 T cell receptor beta chains sequenced from one sample in a study of beta chain features in type 1 diabetes. Expressed TCRB transcripts were sequenced because the isolated RNA had all been reverse transcribed beforehand. TCRdb keeps only in-frame clones here, not all; method: immunoSEQ multiplex PCR. The sample contains hundreds of thousands of clones, 8% of which appear only once. Material for sequencing was central memory CD4+ T cells from blood. The receptor source for this set is a woman younger than 35 in good health.

This clone was seen a handful of times. The chain has TRBV5-1 and TRBJ2-5; 7 nucleotides line up with TRBD2. The CDR3 contains 15 residues. With V trimmed by 2 bases and J by 5 bases, 9 bases remained unmatched. Looked up from germline, CDR1 is SGHRS and CDR2 is YFSETQ. The CDR3 nucleotides read TGCGCCAGCAGCTTATTGACTGAGGGAGGGGAGACCCAGTACTTC. Its translation is CASSLLTEGGETQYF.

This clone was found a few times. This chain links TRBV7-3 with TRBJ1-1; D is perhaps TRBD1 (5 bases). Germline CDR1 and CDR2: SGHTA and FQGTGA. With 5 bases removed from V and 2 bases from J, the gap between germline ends came to 9 bases. This CDR3 has 13 residues. Here the CDR3 reads CASSQQDNTEAFF. The CDR3 coding sequence is TGTGCCAGCAGCCAACAGGATAACACTGAAGCTTTCTTT.

In this sample, this clone turned up many times. The V and J genes are TRBV7-2 and TRBJ2-1; D not certain. V shed 4 bases and J shed 6 bases, with 7 bases lying between them. The CDR3 consists of 12 residues. Looked up from germline, CDR1 is SGHTA and CDR2 is FQGNSA. The CDR3 DNA follows: TGTGCCAGCAGCTCAGCCCCCAATGAGCAGTTCTTC. Translating gives CASSSAPNEQFF.

Of note for this clone: Sequence at one end of the junction differs from germline and may be a read error. The V and J genes are TRBV10-3 and TRBJ2-2; a weak D match, TRBD2 (6 bases). Germline values: CDR1 ENHRY, CDR2 SYGVKD. CDR3 length: 16 residues. The CDR3: CASSPTGTWNTGELFF. The CDR3 DNA follows: TGTGCCAGCAGTCCCACCGGGACTTGGAACACCGGGGAGCTGTTTTTT.

In its sample, this clone was seen many times. The identical CDR3 is also encoded by other nucleotide sequences in the sample. The chain joins TRBV7-2 to TRBJ2-3; D remains ambiguous. The germline V gene encodes CDR1 SGHTA and CDR2 FQGNSA. The CDR3 extends over 13 amino acids. V was cut by 3 bases and J by 5 bases, with 9 bases left in between. CDR3 nucleotides: TGTGCCAGCAGCTTTGGCGGTGGAGATACGCAGTATTTT. The encoded protein is CASSFGGGDTQYF.

Only a few counts were recorded for this clone. The chain recombines TRBV28 with TRBJ1-5; no clear D gene. Germline V gives CDR1 MDHEN, CDR2 SYDVKM. V gave up 6 bases and J gave up 6 bases, with 9 bases separating them. The CDR3 has 12 residues. DNA of the CDR3: TGTGCCAGCAGGGCTCTAAGTCAGCCCCAGCATTTT. It yields the protein CASRALSQPQHF.

This chain joins TRBV29-1 and TRBJ2-3, with 7 bases lining up with TRBD1. Germline CDR1 SQVTM, CDR2 ANQGSEA. J lost 3 bases, V lost 5 bases, and 5 bases had no gene match. This CDR3 spans 13 amino acids. This CDR3 is CSVNRGTTDTQYF. The CDR3 DNA reads as TGCAGCGTTAACAGGGGTACTACAGATACGCAGTATTTT.

This clone turned up a few times. V gene TRBV7-9 combines with J gene TRBJ2-1; D gene ambiguous. The CDR3 covers 15 residues. Between the trimmed V and J ends, which lost 4 bases and 9 bases, there was a span of 19 bases. In germline, CDR1 is SEHNR, CDR2 FQNEAQ (reference sequence). Written as DNA, the CDR3 is TGTGCCAGCAGCTCCCCCTATTCCTGGACGGTTGAGCAGTTCTTC. Its protein product is CASSSPYSWTVEQFF.

This chain links TRBV7-9 with TRBJ2-3, with D possibly being TRBD2 (6 bases). The CDR3 covers 19 residues. The V end lost 0 bases, the J end lost 2 bases, and 21 bases lay between the germline ends. The germline V gene encodes CDR1 SEHNR and CDR2 FQNEAQ (reference sequence). The CDR3 DNA is TGTGCCAGCAGCTTAGCCTTCTTGACGGAGCGGGCGACCACAGATACGCAGTATTTT. Protein sequence: CASSLAFLTERATTDTQYF.

For this clone: The same CDR3 can be traced to other DNA sequences in this sample. The rearrangement uses TRBV28 and TRBJ2-5; D call uncertain. CDR1 and CDR2 from the germline V gene are MDHEN and SYDVKM. The CDR3 length is 11 residues. Trimming removed 4 bases at V and 2 bases at J, with 2 bases between. The CDR3 here is CASSSQETQYF. The CDR3 DNA follows: TGTGCCAGCAGTTCGCAAGAGACCCAGTACTTC.

This chain connects TRBV6-5 to TRBJ2-2; perhaps TRBD1 as D (6 bases). This CDR3 comprises 14 residues. CDR1 MNHEY and CDR2 SVGAGI come from the germline V gene. Trimming removed 7 bases at V and 4 bases at J, with 13 bases between. The CDR3, as DNA: TGTGCCAGCATTTCGAGGGGGTTCACCGGGGAGCTGTTTTTT. It yields the protein CASISRGFTGELFF.

This chain joins TRBV14 and TRBJ2-5, with 12 bases matching TRBD2. Germline assignment: CDR1 SGHDN and CDR2 FVKESK. This CDR3 has 16 amino acids. The ends lost 4 bases at V and 11 bases at J; junction bases unmatched: 14. In DNA, the CDR3 is TGTGCCAGCAGCCCGTCCGAGACTAGCGGGAGTAGAAAGCAGTACTTC. As protein: CASSPSETSGSRKQYF.

The chain recombines TRBV7-9 with TRBJ2-7; D gene ambiguous. The CDR3 sequence is 13 residues long. V gave up 3 bases and J gave up 6 bases, with 12 bases separating them. Germline loops: CDR1 SEHNR, CDR2 FQNEAQ (reference sequence). CDR3 sequence: CASSFASSSEQYF. The CDR3 coding sequence is TGTGCCAGCAGCTTCGCCTCTTCCAGCGAGCAGTACTTC. Full variable domain (missing parts from reference TRBV7-9 and TRBJ2-7): DTGVSQNPRHKITKRGQNVTFRCDPISEHNRLYWYRQTLGQGPEFLTYFQNEAQLEKSRLLSDRFSAERPKGSFSTLEIQRTEQGDSAMYLCASSFASSSEQYFGPGTRLTVT.

The chain uses TRBV7-2 and TRBJ1-2, with TRBD1 matching 8 bases. The V and J ends lost 4 bases and 10 bases, in that order; junction bases with no gene match: 8. Germline V gives CDR1 SGHTA, CDR2 FQGNSA. The CDR3 has 13 amino acids. CDR3 sequence: CASSSGTGLFYTF. The CDR3 nucleotides read TGTGCCAGCAGCTCGGGGACAGGACTGTTCTACACCTTC.

This clone has ten or more counts. This sequence joins TRBV7-2 and TRBJ2-1, with TRBD2 matching over 8 bases. The V and J ends lost 5 bases and 9 bases, in that order; junction bases with no gene match: 6. In germline, CDR1 is SGHTA, CDR2 FQGNSA. The CDR3 runs 13 residues. This chain's CDR3 is CASSKSSGLEQFF. CDR3 DNA sequence: TGTGCCAGCAGCAAATCTAGCGGGCTTGAGCAGTTCTTC.

This clone was recorded many times. The chain uses TRBV5-6 and TRBJ2-1; D is unresolved. CDR3 size: 15 residues. Trimming left V 2 bases short and J 6 bases short, with 15 bases between. Germline loops: CDR1 SGHDT, CDR2 YYEEEE. The CDR3 here is CASSFGLTIVNEQFF. The CDR3 nucleotides read TGTGCCAGCAGCTTTGGGCTGACCATCGTCAATGAGCAGTTCTTC.

The chain uses TRBV28 and TRBJ1-5; TRBD1 aligns across 8 bases. Losses at the gene ends were 5 bases for V and 5 bases for J; bases not matched to a gene: 5. CDR1 is MDHEN and CDR2 is SYDVKM in the germline V gene. The CDR3 runs to 14 residues. CDR3 nucleotide sequence: TGTGCCAGCAGTCTTGGACAGGGATATCAGCCCCAGCATTTT. Translating it yields CASSLGQGYQPQHF. The variable domain in full, with the rest retrieved from reference TRBV28 and TRBJ1-5, is DVKVTQSSRYLVKRTGEKVFLECVQDMDHENMFWYRQDPGLGLRLIYFSYDVKMKEKGDIPEGYSVSREKKERFSLILESASTNQTSMYLCASSLGQGYQPQHFGDGTRLSIL.

The table lists this clone with a few counts. V usage is TRBV27 and J usage is TRBJ2-7, with D possibly being TRBD2 (6 bases). The CDR3 covers 14 residues. The V gene's germline CDR1 is MNHEY and CDR2 SMNVEV (reference sequence). With 6 bases removed from V and 3 bases from J, the gap between germline ends came to 15 bases. The CDR3 loop reads CASSRDSTLYEQYF. CDR3 nucleotides: TGTGCCAGCAGCCGGGACTCTACACTCTACGAGCAGTACTTC.

This clone showed up just a few times. J is TRBJ2-2 and V is TRBV6-5; D may match TRBD1 or TRBD2 (5 bases each). Germline values: CDR1 MNHEY, CDR2 SVGAGI. V was trimmed by 0 bases and J by 3 bases, leaving 11 bases between them. The CDR3 consists of 16 residues. CDR3 amino acids: CASSYSRGPDTGELFF. The CDR3 DNA reads as TGTGCCAGCAGTTACTCGAGGGGACCCGACACCGGGGAGCTGTTTTTT.

A word on this clone: Other DNA sequences in this specimen translate into the identical CDR3. The chain couples TRBV19 to TRBJ2-6, with D possibly matching TRBD1 (5 bases). The CDR3 covers 15 residues. Trimming took 4 bases from V and 0 from J, leaving 7 bases between them. Per the germline V gene, CDR1 is LNHDA and CDR2 is SQIVND (reference sequence). The CDR3 reads CASSTDSSGANVLTF. The CDR3 DNA sequence: TGTGCCAGTAGTACAGACAGCTCTGGGGCCAACGTCCTGACTTTC.

This clone came up a few times. J is TRBJ2-5 and V is TRBV28, with 7 positions matching TRBD2. The CDR3 consists of 16 residues. CDR1 and CDR2 (germline): MDHEN, SYDVKM. Germline trimming cut 2 bases from V and 4 bases from J; bases unmatched to any gene: 10. Written as DNA, the CDR3 is TGTGCCAGCAGTTTAAACGGCGGGAGTTGGGGAGAGACCCAGTACTTC. Translating it yields CASSLNGGSWGETQYF.

This clone came up many times. The rearrangement links TRBV7-9 to TRBJ2-2; D might be TRBD1 or TRBD2, each matching 5 bases. The CDR3 extends over 14 amino acids. V gave up 2 bases and J gave up 6 bases, with 10 bases separating them. CDR1 and CDR2 from the germline V gene are SEHNR and FQNEAQ (reference sequence). This CDR3 is CASSLSMGAGELFF. The CDR3 DNA is TGTGCCAGCAGCTTATCTATGGGGGCCGGGGAGCTGTTTTTT.

CDR3 region: CASRNSGTGGSGANVLTF. CDR3 sequence (DNA): TGTGCCAGCAGAAACTCCGGGACAGGGGGATCTGGGGCCAACGTCCTGACTTTC. This chain connects TRBV28 to TRBJ2-6, with TRBD1 identical over 11 bases. The V gene's germline CDR1 is MDHEN and CDR2 SYDVKM. J lost 1 base, V lost 6 bases, and 8 bases had no gene match. This CDR3 has 18 residues.

The rearrangement uses TRBV2 and TRBJ2-2; 10 nucleotides align to TRBD2. V gave up 8 bases and J gave up 6 bases; unmatched junction bases: 9. The CDR3 contains 15 residues. Germline V lookup: CDR1 SNHLY, CDR2 FYNNEI. The CDR3 coding sequence is TGTGCCAGCGCTCCGGGACTAGCGCTCTCCGGGGAGCTGTTTTTT. This codes for CASAPGLALSGELFF.

The V call is TRBV4-2, the J call TRBJ2-4; 7 bases are shared with TRBD1. CDR3 length: 16 residues. J gave up 6 bases and V 1 base, and 9 bases lay outside the gene matches. Germline CDR1 reads LGHNA; CDR2 reads YNFKEQ. The CDR3 DNA is TGTGCCAGCAGCCAAGTTACGGGACAGCGCCTAAACATTCAGTACTTC. As protein: CASSQVTGQRLNIQYF.